This entry lists 10 T cell receptor beta chains sequenced from one sample in a study of T cell clonality in common variable immunodeficiency. Assay: immunoSEQ multiplex PCR; the TCRdb copy retains only in-frame clones and omits some. The sample contains some 60,000 clones, none of them singletons. Source material: peripheral blood mononuclear cells. Receptors originate from a person aged 18 to 75 in good health.

There are many counts of this clone. The sequenced part of the CDR3 DNA is TGTGCCAGCAGTGCAGGGCATGAG. Protein product: CASSAGHE. The full CDR3 reads CASSAGHEQFF. The chain employs TRBV6-2 or TRBV6-3 and TRBJ2-1; D possibly corresponds to TRBD1 (5 bases). Read sequence stops 3 residues before the CDR3 end, and the germline J gene provides the missing end. The germline V gene has CDR1 MNHEY and CDR2 SVGEGT. The CDR3 covers 11 residues. The V gene lost 5 bases and the J gene lost 8 bases, with 7 bases spanning the gap.

There are a few counts of this clone. The read ends 3 residues shy of where the CDR3 ends; the end is completed using the germline J gene. The chain is built from TRBV18 and TRBJ1-1; 7 positions agree with TRBD1. The V gene's germline CDR1 is KGHSH and CDR2 LQKENI. J lost 0 bases, V lost 4 bases, and 11 bases had no gene match. The CDR3 sequence is 17 residues long. The CDR3 spells CASSQDRVGYLNTEAFF. The CDR3 bases that were read are TGTGCCAGCTCACAAGACAGGGTCGGGTATCTGAACACTGAA.

This clone was counted many times. The CDR3 goes on 3 residues after the read ends, and that part is filled in from the germline J gene. This chain uses TRBV2 with TRBJ2-1, with 12 bases fitting TRBD1. The length of the CDR3 is 15 residues. The ends lost 8 bases at V and 2 bases at J; junction bases unmatched: 4. The V gene's germline CDR1 is SNHLY and CDR2 FYNNEI. The covered CDR3 bases are TGTGCCAGCGGGACAGGGGGCCTCACCTACAATGAG. The encoded protein is CASGTGGLTYNE. The entire CDR3 protein is CASGTGGLTYNEQFF.

This clone was seen repeatedly, ten times or more. Read sequence stops 3 residues before the CDR3 end, and the germline J gene provides the missing end. The J gene is TRBJ2-7, the V gene TRBV6-2 or TRBV6-3; 8 nucleotides line up with TRBD2. The CDR3 is 13 residues long. Unmatched junction bases numbered 3, after V lost 6 bases and J lost 2 bases. Germline CDR1 reads MNHEY; CDR2 reads SVGEGT. Incomplete CDR3 DNA: TGTGCCAGCAGAGGTAGCGGGGCCTACGAG. Translated, it gives CASRGSGAYE. The full CDR3 is CASRGSGAYEQYF.

As to this clone: From the germline J gene comes the end of the CDR3, since the read stops 3 residues before it. This chain uses TRBV29-1 with TRBJ2-1, with TRBD1 as a possible D gene (6 bases). Trimming pared 1 base from V and 9 bases from J, leaving 16 bases between. The CDR3 sequence is 14 residues long. Germline values: CDR1 SQVTM, CDR2 ANQGSEA. CDR3 DNA (partial): TGCAGCGTTGAAGGGGAACAGGGAATAGGTGAG. Translation gives CSVEGEQGIGE. The full CDR3 is CSVEGEQGIGEQFF.

Many counts were recorded for this clone. The read terminates 3 residues ahead of where the CDR3 ends, so the germline J gene completes it. The V and J genes are TRBV30 and TRBJ1-2; tentative D call: TRBD1 (6 bases). Trimming took 5 bases from V and 5 from J, leaving 15 bases between them. CDR1 is GTSNPN, CDR2 SVGIG, per germline (reference sequence). CDR3 length equals 13 residues. The part of the CDR3 DNA that was read is TGTGCCTGGGTCCCCGGGGGGCTGTATGGC. Encoded protein: CAWVPGGLYG. The full CDR3 protein is CAWVPGGLYGYTF. The entire variable domain, with the rest obtained from reference TRBV30 and TRBJ1-2, is as follows: SQTIHQWPATLVQPVGSPLSLECTVEGTSNPNLYWYRQAAGRGLQLLFYSVGIGQISSEVPQNLSASRPQDRQFILSSKKLLLSDSGFYLCAWVPGGLYGYTFGSGTRLTVV.

This clone was counted many times. The read gets to within 3 residues of the CDR3 end, and the germline J gene fills in the rest. The V gene is TRBV7-8, the J gene TRBJ2-7; 9 bases are a match to TRBD1. The germline CDR1 and CDR2 sequences are SGHVS and FQNEAQ. The CDR3 consists of 17 residues. V was clipped by 2 bases and J by 6 bases; unmatched bases: 14. CDR3 bases read: TGTGCCAGCAGCTTACCCTCCTCCGGGACAGGGAGAGGCGAG. Encoded protein: CASSLPSSGTGRGE. The CDR3 reads in full as CASSLPSSGTGRGEQYF. The full variable domain, with the rest looked up from reference TRBV7-8 and TRBJ2-7, is GAGVSQSPRYKVAKRGQDVALRCDPISGHVSLFWYQQALGQGPEFLTYFQNEAQLDKSGLPSDRFFAERPEGSVSTLKIQRTQQEDSAVYLCASSLPSSGTGRGEQYFGPGTRLTVT.

This clone occurred many times. The sequenced fragment ends 3 residues before the CDR3 boundary, so the rest is inferred from the germline J gene. V gene TRBV12-3 or TRBV12-4 combines with J gene TRBJ2-5; maybe TRBD1 (5 bases). CDR3 length equals 14 residues. The V end lost 5 bases, the J end lost 2 bases, and 12 bases lay between the germline ends. The sequenced CDR3 bases are TGTGCCAGCAGTCTAGGTACAGGACAAGAGACC. Translation: CASSLGTGQET. The whole CDR3 protein reads CASSLGTGQETQYF.

The table lists this clone with many counts. Read data end 3 residues before the CDR3 end; the end is taken from the germline J gene. The gene calls are TRBV5-1 and TRBJ2-7, with a tentative D call TRBD1 (5 bases). Trimming left V 1 base short and J 5 bases short, with 13 bases between. The germline gives CDR1 SGHRS, CDR2 YFSETQ. CDR3 length equals 14 residues. CDR3 sequence: CASSLFQGSHEQYF. The sequenced CDR3 bases are TGCGCCAGCAGCTTGTTTCAGGGATCCCACGAG.

At least ten counts were recorded for this clone. The DNA ends 3 residues before the CDR3 does, and the rest of the CDR3 is filled in from the germline J gene. This chain uses TRBV28 with TRBJ1-2; D gene uncertain. CDR3 length: 14 residues. CDR1 is MDHEN, CDR2 SYDVKM, per germline. V lost 5 bases and J lost 4, with 14 bases in between. The part of the CDR3 DNA that was read is TGTGCCAGCAGTCTAGCTCCTGACCTCTATGGC. Residues: CASSLAPDLYG. The whole CDR3 reads CASSLAPDLYGYTF.